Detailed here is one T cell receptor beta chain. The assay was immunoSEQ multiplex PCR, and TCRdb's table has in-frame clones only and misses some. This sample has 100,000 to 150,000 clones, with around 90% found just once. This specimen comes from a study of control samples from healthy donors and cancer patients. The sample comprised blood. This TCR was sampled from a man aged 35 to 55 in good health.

DNA of the CDR3: TGTGCCAGTAGCGGGGGGGCGAAAGATACGCAGTATTTT. It codes for CASSGGAKDTQYF. The chain recombines TRBV5-5 with TRBJ2-3; TRBD2 matches 11 bases. Germline values: CDR1 SGHKS, CDR2 YYEKEE (reference sequence). The length of the CDR3 is 13 residues. The trim removed 8 bases at V and 5 bases at J, leaving 4 bases unmatched. Full variable domain (rest looked up from reference TRBV5-5 and TRBJ2-3): DAGVTQSPTHLIKTRGQQVTLRCSPISGHKSVSWYQQVLGQGPQFIFQYYEKEERGRGNFPDRFSARQFPNYSSELNVNALLLGDSALYLCASSGGAKDTQYFGPGTRLTVL.